This T cell receptor (beta chain) was sequenced in a study of CD8 T cells in Susac syndrome. The study, taken as a whole, reports: The study conceded that its TCR sequencing and HLA analysis involved relatively few individuals.

Germline trimming cut 6 bases from V and 6 bases from J; bases unmatched to any gene: 8. CDR3 length: 14 amino acids. RNA totalling roughly 0.45 to 1 ug underwent reverse transcription with random hexamers. MiXCR, applied by TCRdb to the immunoSEQ multiplex PCR reads, yields one record per CDR3 protein. The table includes under 550,000 distinct CDR3 sequences, approximately 85% detected once. Concerning this clonotype itself: Its antigen is unknown.

High-throughput TCR beta sequencing covered peripheral CD8+ and CD4+ T cells. The CD8+ and CD4+ T cells were negatively isolated, with the TEMRA cells enriched by FACS. Sample: CD8+ T cells from PBMCs. The sequence derives from a human donor with multiple sclerosis. The chain carries TRBV12-3 or TRBV12-4 and TRBJ1-2, with 9 bases aligning to TRBD1. CDR3 coding DNA: TGTGCCAGCAGCACAGGGGGCGTCGACAATGGCTACACCTTC. It translates to CASSTGGVDNGYTF.